Detailed here is one T cell receptor beta chain. Using immunoSEQ multiplex PCR, the repertoire was profiled, and TCRdb retains in-frame clones only, with some absent. The repertoire holds approximately 240,000 clones, approximately 65% seen once, with roughly 11% in the top ten. The data belong to a study of shared clonotypes between healthy human individuals. This CDR3 comprises 13 residues. Germline CDR1 SNHLY, CDR2 FYNNEI. V shed 3 bases and J shed 1 base, with 6 bases lying between them. The sequence derives from a man younger than 40 in good health. The sample comprised memory CD4+ T cells sorted from blood. Subset noted: CD45RA-negative fraction. The gene calls are TRBV2 and TRBJ2-5; maybe TRBD2 (5 bases). CDR3 loop: CASSEEAQETQYF. Written as DNA, the CDR3 is TGTGCCAGCAGTGAGGAGGCCCAAGAGACCCAGTACTTC.